This T cell receptor (beta chain) was recovered during a study of shared clonotypes between healthy human individuals. About the study: Used for every donor were three CD4 naive, three CD4 memory, two CD8 naive and one CD8 memory plate.

The study's findings and limits: For sorted subsets, rarefaction showed incomplete sequencing despite large depth. Some naive CD4 clonotypes, around 5%, turned up in common across four donors.

Germline V gene sequence: CDR1 MGHDK, CDR2 SYGVNS. V dropped 2 bases and J dropped 7 bases, with 12 bases sitting between them. This CDR3 is 13 amino acids long. Note on this clone: The antigen is unknown.

Template for every sorted-subset replicate PCR totaled about 0.2 ug DNA, around 32,000 T cell genomes. Clones were sequenced by immunoSEQ multiplex PCR, and TCRdb holds only the in-frame ones, with some missing. The table lists about 120,000 clones, approximately 70% of them singletons. The origin of this receptor is a woman aged 30 to 39 in good health. Sequenced: memory CD8+ T cells sorted from blood. The subset was: CD45RO+ cells pooled with CCR7-negative TemRA cells. The V call is TRBV25-1, the J call TRBJ2-7; tentatively, D is TRBD2 (5 bases). DNA for the CDR3: TGTGCCAGCAGTGAAGCCGGGGTTCGGGAGCAGTACTTC. Its protein is CASSEAGVREQYF.